This TCR beta chain was sequenced for a study of blood T cell repertoires in COVID-19. Cohort 3 donors were reported recovered after two negative PCRs, clearance, or symptom resolution. TCRdb keeps only in-frame clones here, not all; method: immunoSEQ multiplex PCR. The sample has hundreds of thousands of clones, more than 75% seen once. The sequence came from a woman aged 50 to 60 who had recovered from COVID-19. The sample consisted of PBMCs or T cells enriched from blood (not recorded which).

The CDR3 reads CASSLGGSPTGELFF. CDR3 coding DNA: TGTGCCAGCAGCTTAGGGGGATCGCCCACCGGGGAGCTGTTTTTT. The chain carries TRBV6-4 and TRBJ2-2; a weak D match, TRBD1 (6 bases). The CDR3 extends over 15 amino acids. Trimming removed 6 bases at V and 4 bases at J, with 15 bases between. From germline, CDR1 is MRHNA and CDR2 SNTAGT.